A selection of T cell receptor beta chains follows, all from one sample in a study of blood T cell repertoires in COVID-19. The method was immunoSEQ multiplex PCR; TCRdb's version includes in-frame clones alone and lacks a portion of them. The sample includes fewer than 400,000 clones, around 87% of them seen just once. Sequencing used peripheral blood. The receptor set was obtained from a human donor in a cohort sampled during active COVID-19. CDR3s include the opening cysteine and the closing phenylalanine or tryptophan. Each record gives: CDR3 length, clone size, D gene, V gene, J gene, CDR3 protein, CDR3 DNA. D genes are given only for firm matches. Only part of the rows carry a size: once, few, many, or a class if the clone is expanded.

16	-	TRBD1	TRBV7-2	TRBJ2-7	CASRRGSPGQGYEQYF	TGTGCCAGCAGGCGGGGATCACCGGGACAGGGCTACGAGCAGTACTTC
13	-	TRBD1	TRBV30	TRBJ1-6	CAWTTGAGSPLHF	TGTGCCTGGACAACAGGGGCGGGTTCACCCCTCCACTTT
18	-	TRBD1	TRBV5-1	TRBJ2-6	CASSDRQGANSGANVLTF	TGCGCCAGCAGCGATAGACAGGGGGCTAACTCTGGGGCCAACGTCCTGACTTTC
17	-	TRBD1	TRBV6-4	TRBJ1-4	CASSGPRGQVTNEKLFF	TGTGCCAGCAGTGGACCCAGGGGGCAAGTAACTAATGAAAAACTGTTTTTT
15	-	TRBD1	TRBV28	TRBJ1-4	CASSKFRDRGEKLFF	TGTGCCAGCAGTAAATTCCGGGACAGGGGGGAAAAACTGTTTTTT
14	-	-	TRBV7-7	TRBJ2-1	CASSPGRGNNEQFF	TGTGCCAGCAGCCCCGGCAGGGGTAATAATGAGCAGTTCTTC
15	-	TRBD2	TRBV27	TRBJ2-5	CASSLVGTSGETQYF	TGTGCCAGCAGTTTAGTAGGGACTAGTGGGGAGACCCAGTACTTC
16	-	TRBD2	TRBV5-1	TRBJ2-7	CASSLDPLAGGYEQYF	TGCGCCAGCAGCTTGGACCCCCTAGCGGGGGGCTACGAGCAGTACTTC
18	-	TRBD1	TRBV7-2	TRBJ2-6	CASSLAWTGISGANVLTF	TGTGCCAGCAGCTTAGCTTGGACAGGGATCTCTGGGGCCAACGTCCTGACTTTC
13	-	-	TRBV19	TRBJ2-5	CASSMYLRETQYF	TGTGCCAGTAGTATGTACTTGCGGGAGACCCAGTACTTC
13	-	TRBD2	TRBV3-1/TRBV3-2	TRBJ2-7	CAIGTSGSYEQYF	TGTGCCATCGGGACTAGCGGATCCTACGAGCAGTACTTC
14	-	-	TRBV18	TRBJ1-2	CASSPEHRNAGYTF	TGTGCCAGCTCACCAGAGCACCGAAACGCTGGCTACACCTTC
15	-	TRBD1	TRBV7-9	TRBJ2-7	CASSSMRDRGSEQYF	TGTGCCAGCAGCTCGATGAGGGACAGGGGGTCCGAGCAGTACTTC
14	few	TRBD1	TRBV4-2	TRBJ1-1	CASSQDGQVFSAFF	TGTGCCAGCAGCCAAGACGGACAGGTTTTCTCGGCTTTCTTT
18	-	-	TRBV19	TRBJ2-3	CASSRVVRGSPSTDTQYF	TGTGCCAGTAGTAGGGTCGTTAGGGGTTCCCCGAGCACAGATACGCAGTATTTT
15	few	-	TRBV4-2	TRBJ1-1	CASSQGGEVNTEAFF	TGTGCCAGCAGCCAAGGTGGAGAGGTGAACACTGAAGCTTTCTTT
14	-	-	TRBV30	TRBJ1-2	CAWSVGGSGYGYTF	TGTGCCTGGAGTGTGGGGGGGTCGGGCTATGGCTACACCTTC
13	-	TRBD1	TRBV19	TRBJ2-7	CASRRTGDEEQYF	TGTGCCAGTAGGAGGACAGGGGACGAAGAGCAGTACTTC